The 21 T cell receptor beta chains reported below all come from one sample, sequenced in a study of OX40 agonist ivuxolimab in advanced cancers. Libraries were prepared by immunoSEQ multiplex PCR; TCRdb keeps only in-frame clonotypes and omits some of them. This table has about 77,000 clones, around nine tenths appearing once. Sequencing used CD4+ or CD8+ T cells sorted from blood, obtained in a trial of the OX40 agonist ivuxolimab. The source of these receptors is an adult with an advanced solid tumor such as melanoma, head and neck, liver or kidney cancer.

V usage is TRBV6-4 and J usage is TRBJ1-5, with D unclear. In germline, CDR1 is MRHNA, CDR2 SNTAGT. V lost 2 bases and J 1 base, leaving 6 bases between the germline ends. The CDR3 loop spans 14 amino acids. The CDR3 DNA is TGTGCCAGCAGTGACGGAATGAGCAATCAGCCCCAGCATTTT. This sequence encodes CASSDGMSNQPQHF.

The chain links TRBV7-2 to TRBJ2-3; a weak D match, TRBD1 (6 bases). The CDR3 is made up of 14 amino acids. The V end was cut by 1 base, the J end by 9 bases, with 14 bases between. Per the germline V gene, CDR1 is SGHTA and CDR2 is FQGNSA. The CDR3 sequence: CASSLEGSRGTQYF. CDR3 DNA sequence: TGTGCCAGCAGCTTAGAGGGCTCAAGGGGGACGCAGTATTTT.

The chain carries TRBV14 and TRBJ2-3; D gene uncertain. CDR1 and CDR2 from the germline V gene are SGHDN and FVKESK. The CDR3 contains 13 residues. V was pared by 0 bases and J by 8 bases, with 9 bases between. For the CDR3, the DNA is TGTGCCAGCAGCCAAGAACTTATTCCTACGCAGTATTTT. Translated: CASSQELIPTQYF.

The chain links TRBV28 to TRBJ2-3; D unresolved. Deletions cut 8 bases from V and 1 base from J, with 4 bases between. The CDR3 covers 11 residues. CDR1 is MDHEN and CDR2 is SYDVKM in the germline V gene. CDR3 nucleotide sequence: TGTGCCAGCCTTCGCACAGATACGCAGTATTTT. It is translated as CASLRTDTQYF.

The rearrangement links TRBV7-9 to TRBJ1-5; tentative D call: TRBD1 (5 bases). This CDR3 comprises 13 residues. The germline V and J ends were trimmed by 1 base and 4 bases, with 5 bases remaining between them. CDR1 SEHNR and CDR2 FQNEAQ come from the germline V gene (reference sequence). The CDR3 bases are TGTGCCAGCAGCTTAGACAGGAATCAGCCCCAGCATTTT. Translation gives CASSLDRNQPQHF.

This chain uses TRBV6-6 with TRBJ2-1; TRBD2 matches 8 bases. J lost 7 bases, V lost 7 bases, and 12 bases had no gene match. The germline V gene encodes CDR1 MNHNY and CDR2 SVGAGI (reference sequence). The CDR3 length is 15 residues. The CDR3 sequence: CASTAGREVGNEQFF. The CDR3 DNA reads TGTGCCAGCACCGCCGGGCGGGAGGTGGGAAATGAGCAGTTCTTC.

This chain connects TRBV27 to TRBJ2-5; weak D call: TRBD2 (5 bases). This CDR3 spans 15 amino acids. V lost 5 bases to trimming and J lost 1 base, with 14 bases between them. The germline V gene encodes CDR1 MNHEY and CDR2 SMNVEV (reference sequence). In nucleotides, the CDR3 is TGTGCCAGCAGTAAGCTTGGACTGCTCCAAGAGACCCAGTACTTC. Its translation: CASSKLGLLQETQYF.

This sequence joins TRBV4-1 and TRBJ2-7, with 9 positions matching TRBD1. The J segment lost 4 bases and the V segment lost 4 bases, leaving 11 bases of the junction unmatched. From germline, CDR1 is MGHRA and CDR2 YSYEKL. The CDR3 is 16 amino acids. The CDR3 loop reads CASSRQLGTGSYEQYF. In DNA form, the CDR3 reads TGCGCCAGCAGCCGTCAACTCGGGACAGGGTCGTACGAGCAGTACTTC.

The CDR3, as DNA: TGTGCCAGCCTTGACACAGGGGCACTTGGCACTGAAGCTTTCTTT. This codes for CASLDTGALGTEAFF. V gene TRBV6-1 combines with J gene TRBJ1-1; 7 bases are shared with TRBD1. J lost 4 bases, V lost 8 bases, and 13 bases had no gene match. The CDR3 covers 15 residues. Germline CDR1 MNHNS, CDR2 SASEGT.

The CDR3 here is CASTPTGSEKLFF. The DNA of the CDR3 is TGTGCCAGCACCCCGACGGGGAGTGAAAAACTGTTTTTT. The chain joins TRBV7-9 to TRBJ1-4; D gene ambiguous. The CDR3 loop spans 13 amino acids. Germline V lookup: CDR1 SEHNR, CDR2 FQNEAQ (reference sequence). Trimming shortened V by 7 bases and J by 7 bases, and 13 bases separated the two germline ends.

This chain connects TRBV7-3 to TRBJ2-1; D not certain. CDR3 size: 15 residues. Deletions cut 1 base from V and 5 bases from J, with 12 bases between. CDR1 SGHTA and CDR2 FQGTGA come from the germline V gene. CDR3 loop: CASSLNGLTHNEQFF. The CDR3 nucleotides read TGTGCCAGCAGCTTAAATGGCCTCACCCACAATGAGCAGTTCTTC.

This chain uses TRBV7-9 with TRBJ2-1, with D unresolved. The V gene lost 5 bases and the J gene lost 4 bases, with 24 bases spanning the gap. The CDR3 totals 18 residues. Germline V lookup: CDR1 SEHNR, CDR2 FQNEAQ (reference sequence). The CDR3 nucleotides are TGTGCCAGCAGCACCCGCCCCGGATCTGCTCGAGTATACAATGAGCAGTTCTTC. It is translated as CASSTRPGSARVYNEQFF.

The chain links TRBV11-3 to TRBJ1-3; 10 bases map to TRBD1. V was pared by 3 bases and J by 4 bases, with 6 bases of the junction left unmatched. CDR1 and CDR2 from the germline V gene are SGHNT and YENEEA. There are 16 residues in the CDR3. CDR3 nucleotides: TGTGCCAGCAGCTTCCGGACAGGGGGTTCAGGAAACACCATATATTTT. The encoded protein is CASSFRTGGSGNTIYF.

The chain combines TRBV11-2 with TRBJ2-5, with 12 bases fitting TRBD2. CDR3 length: 16 residues. Germline CDR1 is SGHAT and CDR2 is FQNNGV. Trimming at V came to 7 bases and at J to 5 bases, leaving 11 bases not matched to a gene. Here the CDR3 DNA reads TGTGCCAGCACCCTCCTAGCGGGAGGGGTAGGGGAGACCCAGTACTTC. Translation: CASTLLAGGVGETQYF.

The CDR3 loop is CASSLARQAAYEQYF. The CDR3 region has the DNA TGTGCCAGCAGCTTAGCCAGACAGGCGGCCTACGAGCAGTACTTC. The chain joins TRBV7-2 to TRBJ2-7; weak D call: TRBD1 (6 bases). Germline V gene lookup returns CDR1 SGHTA and CDR2 FQGNSA. With 0 bases removed from V and 2 bases from J, the gap between germline ends came to 11 bases. This CDR3 region has 15 residues.

This rearrangement joins TRBV18 to TRBJ1-1; D is uncertain. Germline lookup yields CDR1 KGHSH and CDR2 LQKENI. The CDR3 sequence is 16 residues long. V lost 2 bases and J lost 7, with 20 bases in between. In DNA, the CDR3 is TGTGCCAGCTCACCAATATTCACAGCATACCAAGTTGAAGCTTTCTTT. It translates to CASSPIFTAYQVEAFF.

The chain carries TRBV30 and TRBJ1-2; D unresolved. The CDR3 runs to 12 residues. Trimming took off 2 bases at V and 2 bases at J, with 6 bases between the two ends. In germline, CDR1 is GTSNPN, CDR2 SVGIG (reference sequence). The CDR3 nucleotides are TGTGCCTGGAGTTTAGGGAACTATGGCTACACCTTC. Amino acids: CAWSLGNYGYTF.

The chain combines TRBV5-6 with TRBJ2-3; TRBD2 is a possible D gene (5 bases). The CDR3 loop spans 15 amino acids. Trimming pared 5 bases from V and 3 bases from J, leaving 16 bases between. Per germline, CDR1 SGHDT and CDR2 YYEEEE. CDR3 region: CASRKRGRGTDTQYF. As DNA, the CDR3 is TGTGCCAGCAGGAAGAGAGGGCGAGGGACAGATACGCAGTATTTT.

The chain carries TRBV5-1 and TRBJ2-3; 7 bases match TRBD2. CDR1 is SGHRS, CDR2 YFSETQ, per germline. Germline trimming cut 1 base from V and 2 bases from J; bases unmatched to any gene: 7. This CDR3 region has 16 residues. CDR3 sequence reads: CASSLSGLEHTDTQYF. DNA of the CDR3: TGCGCCAGCAGCTTGTCCGGACTAGAGCACACAGATACGCAGTATTTT.

The chain couples TRBV2 to TRBJ2-2, with D uncertain. The ends were cut back, 5 bases at V and 3 bases at J, with 4 bases in the middle. Germline V gene lookup returns CDR1 SNHLY and CDR2 FYNNEI. The length of the CDR3 is 12 residues. The CDR3 is CASSLDTGELFF. CDR3 nucleotides: TGTGCCAGCAGTCTCGACACCGGGGAGCTGTTTTTT.

The J gene is TRBJ2-4, the V gene TRBV5-1; D unclear. The CDR3 spans 14 residues. Germline CDR1 and CDR2: SGHRS and YFSETQ. The V gene lost 0 bases and the J gene lost 2 bases, with 6 bases spanning the gap. This CDR3 is CASSLEWSKNIQYF. The CDR3 region has the DNA TGCGCCAGCAGCTTGGAGTGGTCCAAAAACATTCAGTACTTC.